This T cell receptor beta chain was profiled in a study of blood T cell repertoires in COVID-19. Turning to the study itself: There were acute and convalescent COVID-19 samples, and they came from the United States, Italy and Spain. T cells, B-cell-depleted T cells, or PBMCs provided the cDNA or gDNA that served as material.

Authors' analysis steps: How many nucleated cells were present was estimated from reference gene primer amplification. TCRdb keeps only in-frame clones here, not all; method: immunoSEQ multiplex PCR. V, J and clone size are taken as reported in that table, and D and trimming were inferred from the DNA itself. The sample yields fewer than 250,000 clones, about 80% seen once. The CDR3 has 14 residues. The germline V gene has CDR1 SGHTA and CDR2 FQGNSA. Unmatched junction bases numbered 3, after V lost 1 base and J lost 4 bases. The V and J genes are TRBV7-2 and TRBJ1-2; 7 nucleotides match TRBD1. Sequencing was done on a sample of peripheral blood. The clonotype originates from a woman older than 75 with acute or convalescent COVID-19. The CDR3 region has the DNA TGTGCCAGCAGCTTAGATAACAGGGGCTATGGCTACACCTTC. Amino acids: CASSLDNRGYGYTF. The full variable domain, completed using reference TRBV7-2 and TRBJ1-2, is GAGVSQSPSNKVTEKGKDVELRCDPISGHTALYWYRQSLGQGLEFLIYFQGNSAPDKSGLPSDRFSAERTGGSVSTLTIQRTQQEDSAVYLCASSLDNRGYGYTFGSGTRLTVV.